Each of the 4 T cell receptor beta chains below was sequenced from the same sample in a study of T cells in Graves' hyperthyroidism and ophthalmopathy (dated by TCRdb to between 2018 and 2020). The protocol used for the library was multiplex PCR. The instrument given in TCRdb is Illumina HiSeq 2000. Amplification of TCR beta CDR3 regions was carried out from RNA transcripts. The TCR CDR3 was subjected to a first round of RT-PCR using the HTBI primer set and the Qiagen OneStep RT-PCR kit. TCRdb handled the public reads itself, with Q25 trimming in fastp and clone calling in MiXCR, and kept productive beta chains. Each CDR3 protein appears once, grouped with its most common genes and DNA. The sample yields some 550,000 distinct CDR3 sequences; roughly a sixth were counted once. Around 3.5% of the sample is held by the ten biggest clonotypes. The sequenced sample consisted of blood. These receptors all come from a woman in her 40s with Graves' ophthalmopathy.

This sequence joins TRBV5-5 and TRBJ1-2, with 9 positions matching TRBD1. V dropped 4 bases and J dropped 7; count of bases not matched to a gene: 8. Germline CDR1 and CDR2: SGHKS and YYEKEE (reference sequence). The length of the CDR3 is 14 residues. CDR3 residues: CASSPPGQGRGYTF. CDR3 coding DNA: TGTGCCAGCAGCCCTCCGGGACAGGGTCGTGGCTACACCTTC.

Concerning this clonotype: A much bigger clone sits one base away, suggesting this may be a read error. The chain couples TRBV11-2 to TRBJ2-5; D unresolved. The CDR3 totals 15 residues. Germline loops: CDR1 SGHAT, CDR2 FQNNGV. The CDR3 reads CASSLGPIYQETRYF. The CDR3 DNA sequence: TGTGCCAGCAGCTTAGGACCAATATATCAAGAGACCCGGTACTTC.

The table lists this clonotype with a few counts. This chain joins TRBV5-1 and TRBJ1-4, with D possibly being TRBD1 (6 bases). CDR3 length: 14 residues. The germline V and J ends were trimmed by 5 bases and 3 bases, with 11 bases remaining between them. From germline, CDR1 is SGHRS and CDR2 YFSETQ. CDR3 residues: CASRTGPSNEKLFF. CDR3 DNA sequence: TGCGCCAGCAGAACAGGGCCCTCTAATGAAAAACTGTTTTTT.

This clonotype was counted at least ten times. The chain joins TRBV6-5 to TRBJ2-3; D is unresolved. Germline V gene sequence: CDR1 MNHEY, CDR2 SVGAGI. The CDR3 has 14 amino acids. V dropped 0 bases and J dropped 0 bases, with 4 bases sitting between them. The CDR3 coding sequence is TGTGCCAGCAGTTACTCGTCCAGCACAGATACGCAGTATTTT. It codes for CASSYSSSTDTQYF.